The source of this TCR beta chain is a study of blood T cell repertoires in COVID-19. Looking at the study overall: The origin of the acute and convalescent COVID-19 samples was the United States, Italy and Spain. The cDNA or gDNA used as material had been derived from T cells, B-cell-depleted T cells, or PBMCs.

A single count supports this clone. TCRdb keeps only in-frame clones here, not all; method: immunoSEQ multiplex PCR. The sample contains roughly 150,000 clones, about 80% of which appear only once. From germline, CDR1 is MGHRA and CDR2 YSYEKL. Trimming took 4 bases from V and 2 from J; bases not matched to a gene: 13. The CDR3 loop spans 17 amino acids. The chain links TRBV4-1 to TRBJ1-1, with 7 bases fitting TRBD1. Sequenced material: peripheral blood. This receptor was obtained from a man between 65 and 85 years old with active or convalescent COVID-19. The DNA of the CDR3 is TGCGCCAGCAGCCCCCAGGAGACAGGGATACTTAACACTGAAGCTTTCTTT. This codes for CASSPQETGILNTEAFF.